The rows below give T cell receptor beta chains drawn from one sample of a study of T cells in Graves' hyperthyroidism and ophthalmopathy. TCRdb fed the multiplex PCR reads into MiXCR, producing one record per CDR3 protein. Here the sample spans more than 300,000 distinct CDR3 sequences, roughly 14% being singletons. The specimen was blood. These receptors originate from a woman in her fifties or sixties with Graves' hyperthyroidism. Both conserved end residues are part of each CDR3.

V: TRBV2
J: TRBJ1-3
CDR3: CASTLTRRSGNTIYF

V: TRBV2
J: TRBJ2-5
CDR3: CASTGRAAIQETQYF

V: TRBV20-1
J: TRBJ2-1
CDR3: CSANDRTSGSQRSYNEQFF

V: TRBV7-2
J: TRBJ1-2
CDR3: CASSFSGSKGYTF

V: TRBV12-3/TRBV12-4
J: TRBJ2-5
CDR3: CVSSLPSGSARETQYF

V: TRBV5-8
J: TRBJ1-4
CDR3: CASSFVGATGGFEKLFF

V: TRBV9
J: TRBJ2-1
CDR3: CASSAFSGPYNEQFF

V: TRBV20-1
J: TRBJ2-7
CDR3: CSARATSGRREQYF

V: TRBV3-1
J: TRBJ2-1
CDR3: CASRGTNEQFF

V: TRBV7-9
J: TRBJ1-2
CDR3: CASSSRPLNYGYTF

V: TRBV11-3
J: TRBJ2-1
CDR3: CASSRRTSGIYNEQFF

V: TRBV6-6
J: TRBJ2-7
CDR3: CASSYSSGPDSYEQYF

V: TRBV5-1
J: TRBJ2-5
CDR3: CASSLEVRVGAETQYF

V: TRBV7-2
J: TRBJ2-3
CDR3: CASSSSSSVSDTQYF

V: TRBV9
J: TRBJ2-1
CDR3: CASSATGSSYNEQFF

V: TRBV3-1
J: TRBJ2-7
CDR3: CASSQDTPGTSDSYEQYF

V: TRBV12-5
J: TRBJ2-7
CDR3: CASALGQSGEQYF

V: TRBV12-3/TRBV12-4
J: TRBJ2-5
CDR3: CASSSKKGLQETQYF

V: TRBV19
J: TRBJ2-1
CDR3: CASTQEDEQFF

V: TRBV27
J: TRBJ2-3
CDR3: CASSLGGESDTQYF

V: TRBV3-1
J: TRBJ2-7
CDR3: CASSPAGTASYEQYF

V: TRBV27
J: TRBJ2-1
CDR3: CASSQGLAGDNWNEQFF

V: TRBV19
J: TRBJ2-1
CDR3: CASKWLRTHYNEQFF

V: TRBV12-3/TRBV12-4
J: TRBJ2-7
CDR3: CASSLGDISYEQYF

V: TRBV7-3
J: TRBJ2-1
CDR3: CASSLIAGPYNEQFF

V: TRBV6-1
J: TRBJ2-5
CDR3: CASKLEETQYF

V: TRBV7-9
J: TRBJ1-1
CDR3: CDSSPILTQGAMNTEAFF

V: TRBV30
J: TRBJ2-1
CDR3: CAWSVLTWARGRGEQFF

V: TRBV12-3/TRBV12-4
J: TRBJ2-3
CDR3: CASSLALRVSTDTQYF

V: TRBV15
J: TRBJ1-1
CDR3: CATSRGGRGNTEAFF

V: TRBV27
J: TRBJ2-7
CDR3: CASRRTGLASHEQYF

V: TRBV11-3
J: TRBJ2-7
CDR3: CASSLSWAYEQYF

V: TRBV20-1
J: TRBJ2-3
CDR3: CSAHPPRRGADTQYF

V: TRBV24-1
J: TRBJ2-1
CDR3: CATSDWQGHYNEQFF

V: TRBV12-5
J: TRBJ1-3
CDR3: CASGLAGRTSGNTIYF

V: TRBV4-1
J: TRBJ2-7
CDR3: CASSQDSGRYTYEQYF

V: TRBV28
J: TRBJ2-7
CDR3: CASSPFGVREQYF

V: TRBV10-3
J: TRBJ2-1
CDR3: CATAGRERVYNEQFF

V: TRBV7-9
J: TRBJ1-2
CDR3: CASSFSGQGTDGYTF

V: TRBV20-1
J: TRBJ2-1
CDR3: CSAPRAEQFF

V: TRBV5-4
J: TRBJ2-2
CDR3: CRTSGASNTGELFF